Presented here are 9 T cell receptor beta chains from one specimen sequenced in a study of OX40 agonist ivuxolimab in advanced cancers. Assay used: immunoSEQ multiplex PCR; TCRdb lists only in-frame clones, some missing. Counted here are tens of thousands of clones, 85% to 90% occurring once; the ten biggest clones make up roughly 0.5%. Specimen: CD4+ or CD8+ T cells sorted from blood, collected in a trial of the OX40 agonist ivuxolimab. The receptor source for this set is an adult with an advanced solid tumor such as melanoma, head and neck, liver or kidney cancer.

The sample holds a few counts of this clone. V and J are TRBV9 and TRBJ1-2; D is undetermined. From germline, CDR1 is SGDLS and CDR2 YYNGEE. Trimming pared 4 bases from V and 7 bases from J, leaving 17 bases between. The CDR3 is 14 amino acids. CDR3 loop: CASSSHSSDRGYTF. In DNA, the CDR3 is TGTGCCAGCAGCTCGCACAGTTCAGACCGTGGCTACACCTTC.

The chain combines TRBV5-1 with TRBJ2-7, with 13 bases aligning to TRBD2. Looked up from germline, CDR1 is SGHRS and CDR2 is YFSETQ. The CDR3 extends over 16 amino acids. The V and J ends lost 7 bases and 9 bases, in that order; junction bases with no gene match: 16. In nucleotides, the CDR3 is TGCGCCAGCCGCCCAGGGGGACTAGCGGGATCGCGTCGGCAGTACTTC. This sequence encodes CASRPGGLAGSRRQYF.

This clone occurred once. The genes are TRBV7-6 and TRBJ2-1, with 8 bases fitting TRBD2. Germline V gene sequence: CDR1 SGHVS, CDR2 FNYEAQ. The CDR3 runs 17 residues. Trimming took 1 base from V and 0 from J; bases not matched to a gene: 5. CDR3 loop: CASSLVLAESSYNEQFF. The CDR3 region has the DNA TGTGCCAGCAGCTTAGTACTAGCGGAGAGCTCCTACAATGAGCAGTTCTTC. The whole variable domain, remainder taken from reference TRBV7-6 and TRBJ2-1, is GAGVSQSPRYKVTKRGQDVALRCDPISGHVSLYWYRQALGQGPEFLTYFNYEAQQDKSGLPNDRFSAERPEGSISTLTIQRTEQRDSAMYRCASSLVLAESSYNEQFFGPGTRLTVL.

The chain employs TRBV14 and TRBJ2-3; D not resolved. The CDR3 has 14 residues. Looked up from germline, CDR1 is SGHDN and CDR2 is FVKESK. Trimming took off 2 bases at V and 0 bases at J, with 6 bases between the two ends. The CDR3 region has the DNA TGTGCCAGCAGCCAATACGGGAGCACAGATACGCAGTATTTT. This encodes CASSQYGSTDTQYF.

V usage is TRBV7-2 and J usage is TRBJ2-7, with TRBD2 as a possible D gene (5 bases). Trimming stripped 4 bases from V and 3 bases from J, with 13 bases between. This CDR3 contains 14 residues. Germline V CDR1 and CDR2: SGHTA, FQGNSA. This chain's CDR3 is CASSSALRVYEQYF. CDR3 in DNA: TGTGCCAGCAGCTCGGCATTGAGGGTCTACGAGCAGTACTTC.

The chain uses TRBV2 and TRBJ2-7, with D possibly TRBD2 on 5 matching bases. The CDR3 has 14 amino acids. CDR1 and CDR2 from the germline V gene are SNHLY and FYNNEI. The V end was cut by 9 bases, the J end by 1 base, with 16 bases between. The CDR3 loop reads CASQSRWRSYEQYF. For the CDR3, the DNA is TGTGCCAGTCAAAGTCGGTGGAGGTCCTACGAGCAGTACTTC. Full variable domain (missing parts from reference TRBV2 and TRBJ2-7): EPEVTQTPSHQVTQMGQEVILRCVPISNHLYFYWYRQILGQKVEFLVSFYNNEISEKSEIFDDQFSVERPDGSNFTLKIRSTKLEDSAMYFCASQSRWRSYEQYFGPGTRLTVT.

The chain couples TRBV5-1 to TRBJ1-5; the D is unclear. The V and J ends lost 0 bases and 3 bases respectively, with 7 bases between them. Germline V gene lookup returns CDR1 SGHRS and CDR2 YFSETQ. This CDR3 comprises 14 residues. The CDR3 region has the DNA TGCGCCAGCAGCTTGGACAGCGCCAATCAGCCCCAGCATTTT. Its translation: CASSLDSANQPQHF.

The chain uses TRBV11-1 and TRBJ2-7; TRBD2 matches 10 bases. CDR1 and CDR2 from the germline V gene are SGHAT and FQDESV (reference sequence). This CDR3 contains 14 residues. V lost 3 bases to trimming and J lost 6 bases; unmatched junction nucleotides: 5. The CDR3: CASSFLAGASEQYF. In DNA form, the CDR3 reads TGTGCCAGCAGCTTTCTAGCGGGAGCCTCCGAGCAGTACTTC.

J is TRBJ2-3 and V is TRBV18; TRBD1 agrees at 9 bases. V was pared by 1 base and J by 3 bases, with 8 bases of the junction left unmatched. This CDR3 has 17 residues. Germline lookup yields CDR1 KGHSH and CDR2 LQKENI. The CDR3 region is CASSPRGQGIGTDTQYF. DNA for the CDR3: TGTGCCAGCTCACCACGGGGACAGGGCATTGGTACAGATACGCAGTATTTT.